The 25 T cell receptor beta chains below all came from one sample that was sequenced in a study of T cells in Graves' hyperthyroidism and ophthalmopathy. Researchers amplified the TCR beta CDR3 regions from RNA transcripts. The HTBI primer set served for first-round RT-PCR of the TCR CDR3. From the multiplex PCR reads, TCRdb called clonotypes with MiXCR, one entry per CDR3 protein. Among around 600,000 distinct CDR3 sequences listed, about 45% were seen once. Sequencing used peripheral blood or thyroid tissue (not recorded which). All receptors derive from an adult man with Graves' disease, either hyperthyroidism or ophthalmopathy (not recorded which).

This clonotype has at least ten counts. The chain combines TRBV2 with TRBJ1-1; D is unresolved. The CDR3 is 15 residues long. Trimming stripped 5 bases from V and 5 bases from J, with 18 bases between. The germline V gene has CDR1 SNHLY and CDR2 FYNNEI. CDR3 DNA sequence: TGTGCCAGCAGTATGGGGAGGGCCCGTCGGACTGAAGCTTTCTTT. Encoded protein: CASSMGRARRTEAFF.

In regard to this clonotype: The CDR3 does not end in the conserved phenylalanine or tryptophan, so this is likely a read error. Because the CDR3's place on the DNA is in doubt, the DNA is left out and the CDR3 is given as listed by TCRdb. The chain is built from TRBV7-9 and TRBJ2-7; the D call of TRBD1 is as the table states it, not checked on the DNA. The CDR3 adds up to 8 amino acids, both ends counted. Germline assignment: CDR1 SEHNR and CDR2 FQNEAQ (reference sequence). The CDR3 loop is CASSLAGT.

This clonotype was counted only a few times. This chain connects TRBV12-3 or TRBV12-4 to TRBJ1-2; perhaps TRBD1 as D (6 bases). This CDR3 spans 13 amino acids. V lost 7 bases and J 7 bases, leaving 16 bases between the germline ends. The CDR3 DNA reads as TGTGCCAGCACCTACATCACAGGGCTTGGCTACACCTTC. This encodes CASTYITGLGYTF.

The genes are TRBV7-4 and TRBJ1-1, with unresolved D. Trimming took off 1 base at V and 10 bases at J, with 10 bases between the two ends. The CDR3 length is 12 residues. Germline loops: CDR1 SGHVT, CDR2 SQSDAQ. The CDR3 spells CASSLDGSGAFF. For the CDR3, the DNA is TGTGCCAGCAGCTTAGATGGGTCGGGAGCTTTCTTT.

The V and J genes are TRBV7-2 and TRBJ1-1; D is uncertain. Germline V gives CDR1 SGHTA, CDR2 FQGNSA. The CDR3 has 15 amino acids. Trimming pared 2 bases from V and 5 bases from J, leaving 15 bases between. This CDR3 is CASSLPPKGGTEAFF. CDR3 nucleotides: TGTGCCAGCAGCTTACCCCCAAAGGGAGGGACTGAAGCTTTCTTT.

The rearrangement uses TRBV20-1 and TRBJ2-7; TRBD1 is a possible D gene (7 bases). This CDR3 has 13 residues. V was trimmed by 2 bases and J by 3 bases, leaving 11 bases between them. CDR1 and CDR2 (germline): DFQATT, SNEGSKA (reference sequence). The CDR3 nucleotides are TGCAGTGCTAGATCCAGGGGGGACTACGAGCAGTACTTC. This gives the protein CSARSRGDYEQYF.

A remark on this clonotype: A junction end diverges from the germline sequence, so it may reflect a read error. The chain uses TRBV5-6 and TRBJ1-1; a weak D match, TRBD1 (5 bases). The CDR3 extends over 15 amino acids. CDR1 and CDR2 from the germline V gene are SGHDT and YYEEEE. CDR3 in DNA: TGTGCCAGCACCTTGATTCGGGACCTGAACACTGAAGCTTTCTTT. It codes for CASTLIRDLNTEAFF. Looking up the rest from reference TRBV5-6 and TRBJ1-1 gives the full variable domain: DAGVTQSPTHLIKTRGQQVTLRCSPKSGHDTVSWYQQALGQGPQFIFQYYEEEERQRGNFPDRFSGHQFPNYSSELNVNALLLGDSALYLCASTLIRDLNTEAFFGQGTRLTVV.

CDR3 sequence (DNA): TGTGCCAGTCAGGTCCCAGGGATGGGTCAGCCCCAGCATTTT. Translated, it gives CASQVPGMGQPQHF. This rearrangement joins TRBV2 to TRBJ1-5, with a possible D match to TRBD1 (5 bases). CDR1 is SNHLY, CDR2 FYNNEI, per germline. V lost 9 bases and J lost 6, with 18 bases in between. The CDR3 runs 14 residues.

Note on this clonotype: One base away lies a much larger clone, so this may be a sequencing read error. The CDR3 end shows no conserved phenylalanine or tryptophan, and so a read error is likely. This chain joins TRBV7-8 and TRBJ2-5, with D hard to call. Germline V gives CDR1 SGHVS, CDR2 FQNEAQ. The CDR3 extends over 12 amino acids. CDR3 amino acids: CASSHSSETQYL. In DNA form, the CDR3 reads TGCGCCAGCAGCCACTCTTCAGAGACCCAGTACCTC.

This chain links TRBV12-3 or TRBV12-4 with TRBJ1-5, with 7 bases fitting TRBD1. The CDR3 has 15 residues. Trimming removed 6 bases from V and 6 bases from J; junction bases left unmatched: 11. In DNA, the CDR3 is TGTGCCAGCAGCACATCGACAGGGAAGCTTCAGCCCCAGCATTTT. Protein sequence: CASSTSTGKLQPQHF.

Concerning this clonotype: An end of the junction does not agree with germline; a read error may underlie this. J is TRBJ1-5 and V is TRBV19, with 9 bases aligning to TRBD1. This CDR3 region has 17 residues. Germline CDR1 reads LNHDA; CDR2 reads SQIVND (reference sequence). The CDR3 bases are TGCGCCAGCAGCCAGACGGACAGGGGCCTGAGCAATCAGCCCCAGCATTTT. This gives the protein CASSQTDRGLSNQPQHF.

The CDR3 spells CASSATGAEETQYF. The CDR3 bases are TGTGCCAGCAGTGCTACAGGGGCTGAAGAGACCCAGTACTTC. V and J are TRBV12-3 or TRBV12-4 and TRBJ2-5, with 7 bases identical to TRBD1. V dropped 5 bases and J dropped 3; count of bases not matched to a gene: 6. The CDR3 has 14 amino acids.

This sequence joins TRBV7-2 and TRBJ2-5; weak D call: TRBD1 (5 bases). This CDR3 has 12 amino acids. Trimming removed 3 bases from V and 10 bases from J, with 12 bases in between. Per the germline V gene, CDR1 is SGHTA and CDR2 is FQGNSA. The CDR3 reads CASSLQGVGQYF. CDR3 coding DNA: TGTGCCAGCAGCTTGCAAGGGGTTGGCCAGTACTTC.

This chain uses TRBV7-9 with TRBJ2-7; D may be TRBD1 or TRBD2 (5 bases each). The CDR3 extends over 15 amino acids. Germline V gene lookup returns CDR1 SEHNR and CDR2 FQNEAQ (reference sequence). V was pared by 4 bases and J by 4 bases, with 17 bases between. In DNA form, the CDR3 reads TGTGCCAGCAGCTCGGGGCTAGAGAGAGATTACGAGCAGTACTTC. Translation: CASSSGLERDYEQYF.

The gene calls are TRBV5-1 and TRBJ1-2; 9 nucleotides align to TRBD1. CDR1 and CDR2 (germline): SGHRS, YFSETQ. The CDR3 consists of 15 residues. With 2 bases clipped from V and 6 bases from J, the junction kept 8 bases outside the gene matches. This CDR3 is CASSLDGTGRDGYTF. The CDR3 DNA reads as TGCGCCAGCAGCTTAGACGGGACAGGGAGAGATGGCTACACCTTC.

The chain uses TRBV20-1 and TRBJ2-3; D gene unclear. V dropped 1 base and J dropped 5 bases, with 7 bases sitting between them. There are 12 residues in the CDR3. CDR1 is DFQATT, CDR2 SNEGSKA, per germline (reference sequence). The CDR3 DNA follows: TGCAGTGCTAGAGGGCCAGGAGATACGCAGTATTTT. This gives the protein CSARGPGDTQYF.

This clonotype was seen more than once but under ten times. This chain connects TRBV7-9 to TRBJ1-1; D is unclear. This CDR3 region has 12 residues. The germline V gene has CDR1 SEHNR and CDR2 FQNEAQ (reference sequence). V was clipped by 8 bases and J by 5 bases, with 12 bases between them. The CDR3 spells CASAPRWTEAFF. In DNA, the CDR3 is TGTGCCAGCGCTCCCCGGTGGACTGAAGCTTTCTTT.

J is TRBJ1-2 and V is TRBV16; a possible D gene is TRBD1 (5 bases). The CDR3 consists of 13 residues. V was trimmed by 3 bases and J by 4 bases, leaving 9 bases between them. The germline CDR1 and CDR2 sequences are KGHSY and FQNENV. For the CDR3, the DNA is TGTGCCAGCAGCCACAGGGACCGCTATGGCTACACCTTC. Amino acid sequence: CASSHRDRYGYTF.

This clonotype was seen many times. The chain combines TRBV7-6 with TRBJ1-5; D possibly corresponds to TRBD1 (6 bases). CDR1 is SGHVS, CDR2 FNYEAQ, per germline. V was cut by 11 bases and J by 5 bases, with 16 bases left in between. This CDR3 has 13 amino acids. The CDR3 reads CAVAQGRDQPQHF. CDR3 bases: TGTGCCGTCGCACAGGGAAGGGATCAGCCCCAGCATTTT.

For the CDR3, the DNA is TGTGCCAGCAGCCAATCGGGCAGGGCCCACGAGCAGTACTTC. It specifies CASSQSGRAHEQYF. The chain has TRBV14 and TRBJ2-7, with a weak D call TRBD1 (5 bases). The germline CDR1 and CDR2 sequences are SGHDN and FVKESK. With 2 bases removed from V and 5 bases from J, the gap between germline ends came to 13 bases. This CDR3 comprises 14 residues. Full variable domain (outside the CDR3, taken from reference TRBV14 and TRBJ2-7): EAGVTQFPSHSVIEKGQTVTLRCDPISGHDNLYWYRRVMGKEIKFLLHFVKESKQDESGMPNNRFLAERTGGTYSTLKVQPAELEDSGVYFCASSQSGRAHEQYFGPGTRLTVT.

About this clonotype: This may be a read error: a much more frequent sequence differs by one nucleotide. V usage is TRBV24-1 and J usage is TRBJ2-5, with 10 bases matching TRBD1. Germline CDR1 reads KGHDR; CDR2 reads SFDVKD. The V and J ends lost 1 base and 13 bases, in that order; junction bases with no gene match: 14. The CDR3 contains 16 residues. The CDR3 coding sequence is TGTGCCACCAGTGATTTTGGGACAGGGGTTCGGGAGTCCCGGTACTTC. It translates to CATSDFGTGVRESRYF.

CDR3 sequence (DNA): TGTGCCTGGGCGGACAGGCGTTACGAGCAGTACTTC. Translation gives CAWADRRYEQYF. This rearrangement joins TRBV25-1 to TRBJ2-7, with TRBD1 matching 7 bases. The V and J ends lost 11 bases and 4 bases, in that order; junction bases with no gene match: 8. CDR3 size: 12 residues. Germline V gene sequence: CDR1 MGHDK, CDR2 SYGVNS.

This clonotype appeared many times. This chain links TRBV2 with TRBJ1-4; D is ambiguous. From germline, CDR1 is SNHLY and CDR2 FYNNEI. The CDR3 runs to 15 residues. With 7 bases removed from V and 7 bases from J, the gap between germline ends came to 19 bases. The CDR3 bases are TGTGCCAGCACTATTCGGACGGCGCGGGGTGAAAAACTGTTTTTT. This gives the protein CASTIRTARGEKLFF.

This clonotype came up a few times. The rearrangement uses TRBV13 and TRBJ2-7; 7 nucleotides match TRBD1. CDR1 is PRHDT, CDR2 FYEKMQ, per germline (reference sequence). Germline trimming cut 5 bases from V and 2 bases from J; bases unmatched to any gene: 6. There are 14 residues in the CDR3. The DNA of the CDR3 is TGTGCCAGCAGCGTCGGGACAGAGACCTACGAGCAGTACTTC. Its translation: CASSVGTETYEQYF.

This clonotype was seen a handful of times. This rearrangement joins TRBV12-3 or TRBV12-4 to TRBJ2-7, with D possibly TRBD2 on 6 matching bases. This CDR3 is 16 amino acids long. The V and J ends lost 6 bases and 2 bases respectively, with 20 bases between them. The CDR3 region is CASSLGTGDSTYEQYF. CDR3 sequence (DNA): TGTGCCAGCAGCTTGGGAACGGGGGATTCCACCTACGAGCAGTACTTC.